What follows describes a single TCR beta chain. High-throughput TCR beta sequencing covered peripheral CD8+ and CD4+ T cells. Patients having Susac syndrome satisfied recently defined diagnostic criteria for definite or probable disease. Negative magnetic isolation gave CD8+ and CD4+ cells; FACS enriched CD8+ TEMRA. The CDR3 totals 14 residues. CDR1 and CDR2 from the germline V gene are SGDLS and YYNGEE. V was pared by 3 bases and J by 8 bases, with 17 bases between. The record originates from a study of CD8 T cells in Susac syndrome. A quantity of about 0.5 to 1 ug RNA underwent reverse transcription using random hexamers. Amplification of TCR beta CDR3 by immunoSEQ multiplex PCR spanned 54 Vbeta and 13 Jbeta. MiXCR, applied by TCRdb to the immunoSEQ multiplex PCR reads, yields one record per CDR3 protein. The table has some 110,000 distinct CDR3 sequences, just under 95% seen once; the top ten hold less than 0.3%.

The specimen sequenced was CD8+ T cells from PBMCs. This sequence was found in a human donor with Susac syndrome. The J gene is TRBJ1-2, the V gene TRBV9; D unclear. CDR3 nucleotides: TGTGCCAGCAGCGAGGGAGGAGGGCCCAGAGGCTACACCTTC. This codes for CASSEGGGPRGYTF.